This entry concerns a single T cell receptor beta chain. This clonotype has only a few counts. Its binding antigen is unknown. The sample holds no much larger clone one base away, and base qualities are not on file. Sequenced using an Illumina HiSeq 2500. TCR beta libraries were prepared by quantitative 5'-RACE with molecular barcodes. In the paper's pipeline: To identify disease-linked TCR variants, a new computational method was used, one built on a probabilistic model of VDJ rearrangement. TCRdb reprocessing: public reads trimmed at Q25 with fastp, clones called with MiXCR, in-frame beta chains kept. When rows share a CDR3 protein, they turn into one entry using the most common DNA and genes. The V and J calls, along with clone size, are taken from TCRdb and not from the paper's own processing. The sample table lists approximately 350,000 distinct CDR3 sequences, roughly 15% of them with a count of one. Of the sample, approximately 1.1% is held by the ten largest clones.

This sample was included in a study of CD8 T cells in ankylosing spondylitis (dated by TCRdb to about 2017). Regarding the complete study: The study set out to find disease-linked TCR variants by profiling T cell receptor beta repertoires in ankylosing spondylitis patients and healthy donors. The whole study cohort included 108 healthy donors and 25 ankylosing spondylitis patients. Samples of peripheral blood were taken, and for ankylosing spondylitis patients, synovial fluid was collected as well. General findings and caveats noted by the study authors: A TCR beta motif of about eight highly homologous amino acid variants appeared characteristic of blood from ankylosing spondylitis patients. Some motif variants had previously been reported in the synovial fluid and blood of reactive arthritis patients, which suggests shared mechanisms of disease initiation. A CD8+ phenotype was shown by the disease-linked clones, which were found at relatively low frequencies in peripheral blood. According to the report, matched synovial fluid samples from ankylosing spondylitis patients were significantly enriched for the disease-linked clones.

CDR1 and CDR2 are read off the germline V gene as SGHTA and FQGNSA. Trimmed from V: 8 bases; trimmed from J: 4 bases; junction bases lacking a gene match: 7. From cysteine to phenylalanine, the CDR3 is 14 amino acids long. The sequence is cut down to CDR3 DNA, 42 bases in frame from base 1. The origin of this receptor is a male donor with ankylosing spondylitis or in good health (not recorded which). Material: blood, either unsorted or a sorted T cell fraction (not recorded which). The chain links TRBV7-2 with TRBJ2-1; 8 central nucleotides agree with TRBD2. The CDR3 protein sequence reads: CASGRGGPYNEQFF. At the DNA level, the sequence is TGTGCCAGCGGCCGGGGGGGCCCTTACAATGAGCAGTTCTTC.